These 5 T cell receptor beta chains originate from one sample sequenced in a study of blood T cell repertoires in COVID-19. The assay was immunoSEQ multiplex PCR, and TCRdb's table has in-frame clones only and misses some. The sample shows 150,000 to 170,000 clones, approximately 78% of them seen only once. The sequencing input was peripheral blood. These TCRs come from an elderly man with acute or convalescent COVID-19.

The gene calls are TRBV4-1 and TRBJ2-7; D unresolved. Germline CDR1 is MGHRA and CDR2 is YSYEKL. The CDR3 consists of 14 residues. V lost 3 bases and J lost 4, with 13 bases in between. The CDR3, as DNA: TGCGCCAGCAGCCAGACCCCGACATTGTACGAGCAGTACGTC. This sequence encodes CASSQTPTLYEQYV.

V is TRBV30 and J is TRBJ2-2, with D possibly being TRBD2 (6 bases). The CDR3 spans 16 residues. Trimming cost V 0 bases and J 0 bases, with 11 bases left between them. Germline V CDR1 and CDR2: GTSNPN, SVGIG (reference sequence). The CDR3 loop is CAWSVDAGSNTGELFF. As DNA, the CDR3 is TGTGCCTGGAGTGTAGATGCGGGATCGAACACCGGGGAGCTGTTTTTT.

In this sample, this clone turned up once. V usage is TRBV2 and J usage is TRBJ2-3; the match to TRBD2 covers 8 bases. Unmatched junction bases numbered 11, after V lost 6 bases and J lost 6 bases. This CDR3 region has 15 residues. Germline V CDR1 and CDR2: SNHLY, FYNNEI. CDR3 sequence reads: CASSVTSGVRDTQYF. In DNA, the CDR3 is TGTGCCAGCAGCGTCACTAGCGGAGTCCGGGATACGCAGTATTTT.

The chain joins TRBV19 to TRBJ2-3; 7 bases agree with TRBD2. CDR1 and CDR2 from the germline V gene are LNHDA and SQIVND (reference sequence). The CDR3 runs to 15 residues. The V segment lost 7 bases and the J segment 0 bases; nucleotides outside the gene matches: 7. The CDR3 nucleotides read TGTGCCAGTACCGATCGGCGGGGGAGCACAGATACGCAGTATTTT. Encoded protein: CASTDRRGSTDTQYF.

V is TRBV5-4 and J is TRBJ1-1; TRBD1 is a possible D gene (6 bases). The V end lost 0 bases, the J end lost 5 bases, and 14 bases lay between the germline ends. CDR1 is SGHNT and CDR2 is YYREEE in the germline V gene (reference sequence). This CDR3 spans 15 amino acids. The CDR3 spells CASSLDGGGLTEAFF. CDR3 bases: TGTGCCAGCAGCTTGGATGGGGGCGGGTTAACTGAAGCTTTCTTT.